The rows below give T cell receptor beta chains drawn from one sample of a study of monozygotic twins with inflammatory bowel disease. With the 5' RACE reads reprocessed, TCRdb shows one record per CDR3 protein and no DNA. This sample's table has some 150,000 distinct CDR3 sequences. The source material was blood. These receptors were collected from a human donor with ulcerative colitis or Crohn's disease, or a healthy co-twin of an affected twin (not recorded which). Each CDR3 is given with its conserved first and last residue.

v_gene	j_gene	len	CDR3aa
TRBV27	TRBJ1-1	14	CSSSLSARYTEAFF
TRBV20-1	TRBJ2-2	15	CSAVGPWSNTGELFF
TRBV20-1	TRBJ1-5	15	CSATPGQGFNQPQHF
TRBV5-1	TRBJ2-3	15	CASSSWYPSTDTQYF
TRBV4-1	TRBJ2-3	16	CASSQVNMGWTDTQYF
TRBV5-6	TRBJ2-7	14	CASSMLGTVYEQYF
TRBV5-4	TRBJ2-5	15	CASSSPGTPYETQYF
TRBV5-1	TRBJ2-2	14	CASRGQGDTGELFF
TRBV6-5	TRBJ2-1	14	CASSYGPGTHEQFF
TRBV7-9	TRBJ2-2	13	CASSPQSPGELFF
TRBV15	TRBJ1-2	12	CATSVHNYGYTF
TRBV5-1	TRBJ2-7	16	CASSFKIAGWSEEQYF
TRBV10-3	TRBJ2-6	13	CAVRGTGANVLTF
TRBV28	TRBJ2-5	14	CASSNMGGEETQYF
TRBV29-1	TRBJ2-7	14	CSVEAPGPTYEQYF
TRBV27	TRBJ1-3	15	CASSPGSGRTNTIYF
TRBV5-1	TRBJ2-1	14	CASSLTSSLDEQFF
TRBV3-1	TRBJ2-1	14	CASSQDAAANEQFF
TRBV19	TRBJ1-5	16	CASSIQGGISNQPQHF
TRBV6-5	TRBJ2-5	13	CASSGTGPETQYF
TRBV15	TRBJ2-6	18	CATSRDRGWSSGANVLTF
TRBV30	TRBJ1-1	14	CAWSAGGVDTEAFF
TRBV5-1	TRBJ2-3	17	CASSRRGGGSSTDTQYF
TRBV6-5	TRBJ2-2	14	CASSYRRGFGELFF
TRBV7-3	TRBJ2-3	15	CASTLAGSSTDTQYF
TRBV29-1	TRBJ2-1	16	CSVDPSSRSSYNEQFF
TRBV29-1	TRBJ2-1	14	CSVMGLAPDNEQFF
TRBV7-6	TRBJ1-5	15	CASSSGRGNHQPQHF
TRBV29-1	TRBJ1-1	12	CSVEEGGTEAFF
TRBV20-1	TRBJ1-1	14	CSARAEGMNTEAFF
TRBV4-3	TRBJ2-4	15	CASSQSRGTKNIQYF
TRBV27	TRBJ1-2	15	CASRARRGRNYGYTF
TRBV12-3/TRBV12-4	TRBJ2-4	16	CASSSQGGGAKNIQYF
TRBV3-1	TRBJ2-7	12	CASSQEGSLEYF
TRBV6-2/TRBV6-3	TRBJ1-2	14	CASNPRQTNYGYTF
TRBV7-6	TRBJ2-3	12	CASSGPSDTQYF
TRBV19	TRBJ2-1	13	CASNQDRQNEQFF
TRBV11-2	TRBJ1-5	15	CASSPGAGNNQPQHF
TRBV10-3	TRBJ2-7	15	CAIRPDRERVYEQYF
TRBV2	TRBJ2-3	15	CASSQGGQGTDTQYF
TRBV29-1	TRBJ1-5	13	CSVGGTGVEPQHF
TRBV6-1	TRBJ2-5	14	CASSRSGAQETQYF
TRBV7-2	TRBJ1-5	14	CASSHEESNQPQHF
TRBV6-5	TRBJ2-5	15	CASSYSGLGSETQYF
TRBV28	TRBJ2-7	14	CASTPGGGRYEQYF
TRBV5-6	TRBJ1-6	14	CASSRTGGGSPLHF